These 28 T cell receptor beta chains came from one sample sequenced in a study of shared clonotypes between healthy human individuals. Method: immunoSEQ multiplex PCR; TCRdb's copy keeps in-frame clones and lacks some. Among more than 450,000 clones listed, approximately 85% were seen once. The source material was PBMCs. These receptors were taken from a woman in her thirties or forties in good health. Some clones in this sample may be carry-over from other donors' samples.

The chain recombines TRBV7-7 with TRBJ2-5, with D possibly matching TRBD2 (5 bases). V lost 5 bases and J 5 bases, leaving 15 bases between the germline ends. The CDR3 covers 14 residues. Germline CDR1 is SSHAT and CDR2 is FNYEAQ (reference sequence). CDR3 bases: TGTGCCAGCAGCCAGATACCTAGCAGTGAGACCCAGTACTTC. The encoded protein is CASSQIPSSETQYF.

A word on this clone: One end of the junction is discordant with germline, which a read error may explain. Different DNA sequences within this sample yield the same CDR3. The V gene is TRBV19, the J gene TRBJ1-2; D ambiguous. There are 14 residues in the CDR3. Looked up from germline, CDR1 is LNHDA and CDR2 is SQIVND (reference sequence). CDR3 sequence reads: CASSGLARSYGYTF. Here the CDR3 DNA reads TGCGCCAGTAGTGGGCTGGCCCGCTCCTATGGCTACACCTTC.

CDR3 amino acids: CASSPTGAANTEAFF. For the CDR3, the DNA is TGTGCCAGCAGCCCCACAGGGGCGGCGAACACTGAAGCTTTCTTT. The chain is built from TRBV7-8 and TRBJ1-1; 7 nucleotides agree with TRBD1. CDR1 is SGHVS and CDR2 is FQNEAQ in the germline V gene. The CDR3 has 15 amino acids. The V and J ends lost 5 bases and 1 base, in that order; junction bases with no gene match: 7.

The chain employs TRBV6-5 and TRBJ2-3; a weak D match, TRBD2 (5 bases). This CDR3 contains 14 residues. The V gene's germline CDR1 is MNHEY and CDR2 SVGAGI. Trimming removed 5 bases from V and 3 bases from J, with 12 bases in between. The CDR3 DNA reads TGTGCCAGCAGTCGTACGGGGAGAACAGATACGCAGTATTTT. Protein product: CASSRTGRTDTQYF.

The chain employs TRBV7-8 and TRBJ1-3; D may be TRBD1 (5 bases). Germline CDR1 reads SGHVS; CDR2 reads FQNEAQ. The CDR3 has 16 amino acids. Trimming took 5 bases from V and 5 from J, leaving 19 bases between them. CDR3 in amino acids: CASSHPGQGIRNTIYF. CDR3 bases: TGTGCCAGCAGCCACCCGGGGCAGGGAATAAGAAACACCATATATTTT.

The rearrangement links TRBV30 to TRBJ2-1, with TRBD2 matching over 13 bases. This CDR3 is 17 amino acids long. Trimming at V came to 5 bases and at J to 2 bases, leaving 9 bases not matched to a gene. The germline CDR1 and CDR2 sequences are GTSNPN and SVGIG (reference sequence). CDR3 bases: TGTGCCTGGGCCCCCCGGGGACTAGCGGGGACCTACAATGAGCAGTTCTTC. Its translation: CAWAPRGLAGTYNEQFF.

The chain couples TRBV5-1 to TRBJ2-3, with 8 bases identical to TRBD2. Germline trimming cut 3 bases from V and 4 bases from J; bases unmatched to any gene: 7. Germline V gene lookup returns CDR1 SGHRS and CDR2 YFSETQ. The CDR3 sequence is 15 residues long. The CDR3 DNA is TGCGCCAGCAGCTCCGGGACTAGTATCCCAGATACGCAGTATTTT. It yields the protein CASSSGTSIPDTQYF. Full variable domain (missing parts from reference TRBV5-1 and TRBJ2-3): KAGVTQTPRYLIKTRGQQVTLSCSPISGHRSVSWYQQTPGQGLQFLFEYFSETQRNKGNFPGRFSGRQFSNSRSEMNVSTLELGDSALYLCASSSGTSIPDTQYFGPGTRLTVL.

In its sample, this clone was seen a few times. The V gene is TRBV5-1, the J gene TRBJ2-3; D gene uncertain. Trimming removed 0 bases at V and 6 bases at J, with 8 bases between. CDR1 and CDR2 from the germline V gene are SGHRS and YFSETQ. CDR3 length: 13 residues. CDR3 sequence: CASSLEARDTQYF. CDR3 DNA sequence: TGCGCCAGCAGCTTGGAAGCTAGGGATACGCAGTATTTT. The full variable domain, rest sourced from reference TRBV5-1 and TRBJ2-3, is KAGVTQTPRYLIKTRGQQVTLSCSPISGHRSVSWYQQTPGQGLQFLFEYFSETQRNKGNFPGRFSGRQFSNSRSEMNVSTLELGDSALYLCASSLEARDTQYFGPGTRLTVL.

This clone was seen a few times. V usage is TRBV29-1 and J usage is TRBJ1-5; TRBD1 matches at 9 bases. CDR3 length: 13 residues. V was clipped by 6 bases and J by 6 bases; unmatched bases: 6. Germline V gives CDR1 SQVTM, CDR2 ANQGSEA. The CDR3 bases are TGCAGCGTATGGGACAGGGATAGTCAGCCCCAGCATTTT. Encoded protein: CSVWDRDSQPQHF.

The gene calls are TRBV7-9 and TRBJ2-7; no firm D call. From germline, CDR1 is SEHNR and CDR2 FQNEAQ (reference sequence). CDR3 length equals 15 residues. The V end was cut by 5 bases, the J end by 0 bases, with 14 bases between. The CDR3 here is CASSAAVFSSYEQYF. CDR3 DNA sequence: TGTGCCAGCAGCGCGGCGGTTTTTAGCTCCTACGAGCAGTACTTC.

CDR3 residues: CASSPYSGEGNEQFF. The CDR3 DNA reads as TGTGCCAGCAGCCCCTATTCGGGAGAGGGGAATGAGCAGTTCTTC. This chain connects TRBV7-7 to TRBJ2-1; the D gene is possibly TRBD2 (6 bases). CDR1 and CDR2 (germline): SSHAT, FNYEAQ (reference sequence). The CDR3 runs to 15 residues. Trimming removed 5 bases from V and 7 bases from J, with 18 bases in between.

This chain links TRBV7-9 with TRBJ1-1; D is unclear. CDR3 length equals 13 residues. V was pared by 1 base and J by 3 bases, with 6 bases between. Per germline, CDR1 SEHNR and CDR2 FQNEAQ (reference sequence). CDR3 protein: CASSLGPYTEAFF. As DNA, the CDR3 is TGTGCCAGCAGCTTAGGTCCTTACACTGAAGCTTTCTTT.

In this sample, this clone turned up once. V gene TRBV27 combines with J gene TRBJ2-2; D unresolved. Germline-derived CDR1 and CDR2 are MNHEY and SMNVEV (reference sequence). The ends were cut back, 3 bases at V and 9 bases at J, with 17 bases in the middle. The CDR3 is 15 amino acids. CDR3 nucleotide sequence: TGTGCCAGCAGTTTGTCCCTCGGTCCTGGCAGGGAGCTGTTTTTT. Its protein is CASSLSLGPGRELFF.

V and J are TRBV11-2 and TRBJ2-1; D is possibly TRBD1 (5 bases). CDR1 is SGHAT and CDR2 is FQNNGV in the germline V gene. V was pared by 1 base and J by 12 bases, with 22 bases between. This CDR3 contains 16 residues. The CDR3 region has the DNA TGTGCCAGCAGCTTAGCTGGGGCCGAATTTGTTCTGGGGCAGTTCTTC. Translating it yields CASSLAGAEFVLGQFF.

This chain links TRBV11-2 with TRBJ1-1, with D maybe TRBD1 (6 bases). The CDR3 has 14 residues. Between the trimmed V and J ends, which lost 4 bases and 3 bases, there was a span of 12 bases. Germline lookup yields CDR1 SGHAT and CDR2 FQNNGV. The CDR3 loop reads CASSSRDIHTEAFF. The CDR3 DNA follows: TGTGCCAGCAGCTCCCGGGACATCCACACTGAAGCTTTCTTT.

Comment on this clone: The junction departs from germline at one end; a sequencing error may be responsible. The chain combines TRBV11-3 with TRBJ2-7; D unclear. The CDR3 is 13 amino acids. CDR1 is SGHNT and CDR2 is YENEEA in the germline V gene. DNA for the CDR3: TGTGCCAGCAGCCTAGAGGCTAGTACCGAGCAGTACTTC. Translated, it gives CASSLEASTEQYF.

The genes are TRBV5-1 and TRBJ2-7; 9 bases map to TRBD1. CDR3 length: 14 amino acids. The germline V gene has CDR1 SGHRS and CDR2 YFSETQ. The ends lost 4 bases at V and 4 bases at J; junction bases unmatched: 6. CDR3 sequence (DNA): TGCGCCAGCAGCCCCAAGGACAGGGGTTACGAGCAGTACTTC. It encodes CASSPKDRGYEQYF.

The chain recombines TRBV27 with TRBJ2-2; D may correspond to TRBD1 or TRBD2 (7 bases each). Between the trimmed V and J ends, which lost 7 bases and 6 bases, there was a span of 21 bases. The CDR3 loop spans 16 amino acids. The V gene's germline CDR1 is MNHEY and CDR2 SMNVEV (reference sequence). This CDR3 is CASTTGAPSGAGELFF. DNA for the CDR3: TGTGCCAGCACAACAGGGGCCCCCAGCGGGGCCGGGGAGCTGTTTTTT.

The chain links TRBV28 to TRBJ2-1; the match to TRBD2 covers 12 bases. Trimming removed 8 bases from V and 10 bases from J; junction bases left unmatched: 3. This CDR3 is 12 amino acids long. The germline V gene encodes CDR1 MDHEN and CDR2 SYDVKM. The CDR3 bases are TGTGCCAGCTTGGGACTAGCGGGCGAGCAGTTCTTC. Translated, it gives CASLGLAGEQFF.

The genes are TRBV5-1 and TRBJ2-3; TRBD1 agrees at 9 bases. The germline V gene encodes CDR1 SGHRS and CDR2 YFSETQ. The junction had 4 bases not matched to a gene; V was cut back by 3 bases and J by 5 bases. The CDR3 spans 14 residues. The CDR3 coding sequence is TGCGCCAGCAGCTCCACAGGGGGCGTAGATACGCAGTATTTT. Translating gives CASSSTGGVDTQYF.

The gene calls are TRBV28 and TRBJ2-7; 8 nucleotides match TRBD1. In germline, CDR1 is MDHEN, CDR2 SYDVKM. J gave up 0 bases and V 4 bases, and 8 bases lay outside the gene matches. The CDR3 runs to 16 residues. Written as DNA, the CDR3 is TGTGCCAGCAGTTCCCCGGGACAGGCGAGCTCCTACGAGCAGTACTTC. It yields the protein CASSSPGQASSYEQYF. The variable domain in full, completed from reference TRBV28 and TRBJ2-7, reads DVKVTQSSRYLVKRTGEKVFLECVQDMDHENMFWYRQDPGLGLRLIYFSYDVKMKEKGDIPEGYSVSREKKERFSLILESASTNQTSMYLCASSSPGQASSYEQYFGPGTRLTVT.

The chain has TRBV29-1 and TRBJ2-1; D is ambiguous. This CDR3 is built from 12 residues. Between the trimmed V and J ends, which lost 6 bases and 0 bases, there was a span of 6 bases. CDR1 is SQVTM, CDR2 ANQGSEA, per germline. In DNA, the CDR3 is TGCAGCGTCTCGAGCTCCTACAATGAGCAGTTCTTC. This sequence encodes CSVSSSYNEQFF.

This clone was found many times. The gene calls are TRBV7-8 and TRBJ2-1, with 7 bases identical to TRBD2. Germline-derived CDR1 and CDR2 are SGHVS and FQNEAQ. V lost 5 bases to trimming and J lost 0 bases; unmatched junction nucleotides: 7. The CDR3 contains 16 residues. Written as DNA, the CDR3 is TGTGCCAGCAGCCTGGTGGGGGGGATCTCCTACAATGAGCAGTTCTTC. It specifies CASSLVGGISYNEQFF.

This clone showed up just once. CDR3 protein: CASSSGGVPPHTDTQYF. The DNA of the CDR3 is TGTGCCAGCAGCTCAGGGGGCGTCCCCCCGCATACAGATACGCAGTATTTT. J is TRBJ2-3 and V is TRBV11-2, with 8 positions matching TRBD1. This CDR3 region has 17 residues. CDR1 SGHAT and CDR2 FQNNGV come from the germline V gene. With V trimmed by 4 bases and J by 3 bases, 12 bases remained unmatched.

This sequence joins TRBV11-3 and TRBJ2-1; D remains ambiguous. From germline, CDR1 is SGHNT and CDR2 YENEEA. The CDR3 spans 14 residues. V was clipped by 2 bases and J by 5 bases, with 10 bases between them. In DNA form, the CDR3 reads TGTGCCAGCAGCTTAAACGGGCTAAACAATGAGCAGTTCTTC. Its protein is CASSLNGLNNEQFF.

This chain connects TRBV5-6 to TRBJ1-1; the D is unclear. Looked up from germline, CDR1 is SGHDT and CDR2 is YYEEEE. Trimming took off 2 bases at V and 1 base at J, with 9 bases between the two ends. The CDR3 has 14 residues. CDR3 sequence reads: CASSFPGKNTEAFF. The CDR3 DNA reads as TGTGCCAGCAGCTTTCCCGGGAAGAACACTGAAGCTTTCTTT.

By sample share, this clone is medium-sized. This chain uses TRBV28 with TRBJ1-1, with 7 nucleotides matching TRBD1. The CDR3 loop spans 14 amino acids. Germline assignment: CDR1 MDHEN and CDR2 SYDVKM. The J segment lost 2 bases and the V segment lost 6 bases, leaving 6 bases of the junction unmatched. This CDR3 reads CASRVGQTNTEAFF. The CDR3 coding sequence is TGTGCCAGCAGGGTGGGACAGACCAACACTGAAGCTTTCTTT.

This clone was observed a single time. The rearrangement links TRBV18 to TRBJ2-3; 9 bases fit TRBD1. In germline, CDR1 is KGHSH, CDR2 LQKENI. The length of the CDR3 is 16 residues. Trimming at V came to 2 bases and at J to 2 bases, leaving 5 bases not matched to a gene. The CDR3 bases are TGTGCCAGCTCACCAACCCGGGACAGGGCCACAGATACGCAGTATTTT. Translated, it gives CASSPTRDRATDTQYF.